This T cell receptor (beta chain) emerged from a study of OX40 agonist ivuxolimab in advanced cancers. The wider study: Enrollees could have had prior anti-PD-1, anti-PD-L1 or anti-CTLA-4 therapy, which about 40% had received.

Concerning this clone itself: Its specificity is unknown.

TCRdb's copy holds only in-frame clones and misses some; the assay was immunoSEQ multiplex PCR. The sample has around 67,000 clones; roughly 80% are singletons. Findings of the study overall: In a subset of nonresponders, normalized T-cell clonal expansion was also low.

This sample comprised CD4+ or CD8+ T cells sorted from blood, obtained in a trial of the OX40 agonist ivuxolimab. The TCR was taken from an adult with an advanced solid tumor such as melanoma, head and neck, liver or kidney cancer.

The CDR3 nucleotides read TGTGCCAGCAGTGAAGTGGTCAGGGACACCGGGGAGCTGTTTTTT. Protein product: CASSEVVRDTGELFF. The chain uses TRBV6-1 and TRBJ2-2, with D maybe TRBD1 (5 bases). The CDR3 contains 15 residues. With 1 base removed from V and 3 bases from J, the gap between germline ends came to 9 bases. Germline CDR1 reads MNHNS; CDR2 reads SASEGT.